This T cell receptor (beta chain) was profiled in a study of identical twins. Notes on the study in general: Not following the same donors, the study drew its conclusions from cross-sectional statistical analysis.

This clonotype appeared a few times. The antigen is not known. Template switching (which added a universal primer site) was used, and cDNA carried unique molecular identifiers. TCRdb redid the calling of the 5' RACE reads with MiXCR, one entry per CDR3 protein. Of a few hundred thousand distinct CDR3 sequences listed, approximately 11% are singletons. There are 14 residues in the CDR3. Looked up from germline, CDR1 is MRHNA and CDR2 is SNTAGT. J gave up 6 bases and V 6 bases, and 6 bases lay outside the gene matches. In addition, the sample was reused for a study of yellow fever vaccine responses in identical twins. That source reports: Each twin's T cell response to the vaccine was reported to look partly convergent and partly personalized.

The sequence came from a woman between 18 and 29 years old in good health. Specimen: memory (CD45RO+) T cells sorted from blood. V and J are TRBV6-4 and TRBJ2-2; 8 nucleotides line up with TRBD1. The CDR3 coding sequence is TGTGCCAGCAGCCGGACAGGGACGGCCGGGGAGCTGTTTTTT. It is translated as CASSRTGTAGELFF.